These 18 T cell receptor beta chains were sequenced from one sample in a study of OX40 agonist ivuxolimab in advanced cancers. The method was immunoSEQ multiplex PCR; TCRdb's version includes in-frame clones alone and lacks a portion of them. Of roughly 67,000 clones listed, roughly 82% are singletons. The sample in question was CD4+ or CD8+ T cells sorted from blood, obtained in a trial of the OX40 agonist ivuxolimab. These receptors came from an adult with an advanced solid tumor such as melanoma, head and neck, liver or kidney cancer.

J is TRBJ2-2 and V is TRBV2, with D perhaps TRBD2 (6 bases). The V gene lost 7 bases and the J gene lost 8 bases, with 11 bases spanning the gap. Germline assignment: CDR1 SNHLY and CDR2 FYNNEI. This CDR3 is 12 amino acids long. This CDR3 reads CASNNGRGELFF. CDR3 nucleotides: TGTGCCAGCAATAATGGGAGGGGGGAGCTGTTTTTT.

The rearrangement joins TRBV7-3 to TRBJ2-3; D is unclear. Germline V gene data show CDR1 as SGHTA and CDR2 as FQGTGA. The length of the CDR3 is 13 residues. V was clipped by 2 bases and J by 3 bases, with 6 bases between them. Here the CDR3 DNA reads TGTGCCAGCAGCTTATGGGCGACAGATACGCAGTATTTT. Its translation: CASSLWATDTQYF.

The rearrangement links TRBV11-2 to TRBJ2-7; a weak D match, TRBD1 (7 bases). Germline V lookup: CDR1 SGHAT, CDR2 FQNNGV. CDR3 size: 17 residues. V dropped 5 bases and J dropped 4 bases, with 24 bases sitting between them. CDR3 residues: CASSPGPAGQSSYEQYV. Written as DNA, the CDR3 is TGTGCCAGCAGCCCCGGGCCGGCGGGACAGTCATCGTACGAGCAGTACGTC.

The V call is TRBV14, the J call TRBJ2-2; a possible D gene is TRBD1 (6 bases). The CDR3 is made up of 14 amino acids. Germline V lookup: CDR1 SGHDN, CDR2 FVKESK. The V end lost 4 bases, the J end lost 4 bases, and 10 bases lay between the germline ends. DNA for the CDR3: TGTGCCAGCAGCCGACAGGTCCGCACCGGGGAGCTGTTTTTT. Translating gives CASSRQVRTGELFF.

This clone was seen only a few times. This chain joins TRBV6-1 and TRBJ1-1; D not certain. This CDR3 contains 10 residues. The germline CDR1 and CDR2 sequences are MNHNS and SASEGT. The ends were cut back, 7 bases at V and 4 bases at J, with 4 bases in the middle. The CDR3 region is CASMGTEAFF. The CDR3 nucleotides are TGTGCCAGCATGGGCACTGAAGCTTTCTTT.

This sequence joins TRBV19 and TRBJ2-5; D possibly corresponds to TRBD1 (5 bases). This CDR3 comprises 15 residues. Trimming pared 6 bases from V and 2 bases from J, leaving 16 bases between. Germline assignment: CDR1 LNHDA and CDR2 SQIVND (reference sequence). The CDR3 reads CASSPIDRKQETQYF. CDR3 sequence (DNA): TGTGCCAGTAGCCCGATCGACAGAAAGCAAGAGACCCAGTACTTC.

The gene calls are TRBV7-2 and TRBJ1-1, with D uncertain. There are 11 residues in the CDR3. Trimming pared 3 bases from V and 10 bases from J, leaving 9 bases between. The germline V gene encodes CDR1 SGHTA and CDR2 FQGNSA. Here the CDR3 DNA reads TGTGCCAGCAGCTTTGGCAAAGTAGCTTTCTTT. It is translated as CASSFGKVAFF.

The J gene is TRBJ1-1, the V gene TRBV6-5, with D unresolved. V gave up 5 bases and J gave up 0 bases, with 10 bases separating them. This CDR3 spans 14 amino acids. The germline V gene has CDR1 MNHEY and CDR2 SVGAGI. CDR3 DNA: TGTGCCAGCAGTCCGCTGACTGTGAACACTGAAGCTTTCTTT. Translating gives CASSPLTVNTEAFF.

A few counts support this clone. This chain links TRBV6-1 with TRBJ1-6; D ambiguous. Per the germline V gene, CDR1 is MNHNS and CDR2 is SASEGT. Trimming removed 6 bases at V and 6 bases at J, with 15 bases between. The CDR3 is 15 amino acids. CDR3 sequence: CASRPPLQLNSPLHF. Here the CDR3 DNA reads TGTGCCAGCAGACCCCCACTACAGCTTAATTCACCCCTCCACTTT.

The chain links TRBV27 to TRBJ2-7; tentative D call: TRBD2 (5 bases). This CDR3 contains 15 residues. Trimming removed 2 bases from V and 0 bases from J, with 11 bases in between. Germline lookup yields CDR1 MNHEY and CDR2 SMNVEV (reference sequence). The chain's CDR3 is CASSLLLALSYEQYF. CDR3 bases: TGTGCCAGCAGTTTACTCTTAGCGCTCTCCTACGAGCAGTACTTC.

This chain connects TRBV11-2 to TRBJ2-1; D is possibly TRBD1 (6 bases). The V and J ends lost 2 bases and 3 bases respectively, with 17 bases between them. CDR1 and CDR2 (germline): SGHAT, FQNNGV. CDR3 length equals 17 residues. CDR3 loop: CASSLRGYLGVYNEQFF. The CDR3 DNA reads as TGTGCCAGCAGCTTAAGGGGGTATCTTGGGGTCTACAATGAGCAGTTCTTC.

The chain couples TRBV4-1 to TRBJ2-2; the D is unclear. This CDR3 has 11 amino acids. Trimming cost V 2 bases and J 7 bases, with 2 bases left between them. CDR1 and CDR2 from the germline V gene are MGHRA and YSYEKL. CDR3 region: CASSQIGELFF. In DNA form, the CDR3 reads TGCGCCAGCAGCCAAATCGGGGAGCTGTTTTTT.

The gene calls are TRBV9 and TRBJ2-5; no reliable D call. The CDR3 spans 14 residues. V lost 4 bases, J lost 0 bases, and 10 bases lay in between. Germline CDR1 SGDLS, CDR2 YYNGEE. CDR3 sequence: CASSLWGYQETQYF. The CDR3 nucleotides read TGTGCCAGCAGCCTCTGGGGTTACCAAGAGACCCAGTACTTC.

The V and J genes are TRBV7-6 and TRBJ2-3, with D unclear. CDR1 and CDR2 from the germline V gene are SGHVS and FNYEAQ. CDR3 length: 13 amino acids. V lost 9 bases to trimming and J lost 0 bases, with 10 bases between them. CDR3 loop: CASRTASTDTQYF. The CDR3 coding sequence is TGTGCCAGTCGGACGGCCAGCACAGATACGCAGTATTTT.

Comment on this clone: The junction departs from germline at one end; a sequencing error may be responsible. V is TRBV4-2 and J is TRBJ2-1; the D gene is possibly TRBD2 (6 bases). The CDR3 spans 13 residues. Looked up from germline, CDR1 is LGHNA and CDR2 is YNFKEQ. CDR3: CASSQDSSRDRVF. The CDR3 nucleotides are TGTGCCAGCAGCCAAGATTCATCGCGGGACCGAGTCTTC.

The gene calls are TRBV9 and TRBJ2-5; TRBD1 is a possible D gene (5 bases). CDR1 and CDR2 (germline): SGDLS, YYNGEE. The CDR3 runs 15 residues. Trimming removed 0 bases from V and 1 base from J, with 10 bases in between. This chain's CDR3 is CASSVGLQGQETQYF. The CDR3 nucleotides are TGTGCCAGCAGCGTAGGTCTCCAGGGCCAAGAGACCCAGTACTTC. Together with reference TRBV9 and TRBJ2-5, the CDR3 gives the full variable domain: DSGVTQTPKHLITATGQRVTLRCSPRSGDLSVYWYQQSLDQGLQFLIQYYNGEERAKGNILERFSAQQFPDLHSELNLSSLELGDSALYFCASSVGLQGQETQYFGPGTRLLVL.

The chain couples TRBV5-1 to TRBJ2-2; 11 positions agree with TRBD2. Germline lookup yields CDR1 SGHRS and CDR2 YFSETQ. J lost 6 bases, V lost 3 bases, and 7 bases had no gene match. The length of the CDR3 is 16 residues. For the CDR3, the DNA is TGCGCCAGCAGCTATTCCGGGACTAGCGGATCCGGGGAGCTGTTTTTT. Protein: CASSYSGTSGSGELFF.

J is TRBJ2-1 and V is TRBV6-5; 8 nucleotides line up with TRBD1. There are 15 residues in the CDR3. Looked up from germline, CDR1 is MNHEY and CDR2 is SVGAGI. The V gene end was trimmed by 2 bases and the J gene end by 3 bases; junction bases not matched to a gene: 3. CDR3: CASSYQGAFYNEQFF. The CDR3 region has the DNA TGTGCCAGCAGTTACCAGGGGGCCTTCTACAATGAGCAGTTCTTC.